This T cell receptor beta chain was observed in a study of blood T cell repertoires in COVID-19. In the study overall: Some COVID-19 samples were acute and others convalescent; all came from the United States, Italy and Spain. T cells, B-cell-depleted T cells, or PBMCs supplied cDNA or gDNA.

Participants reported their clinical history, and cohort assignment relied on those reports. Within the 2 weeks before study entry, each person in the exposed group met a COVID-19 case. The protocol was immunoSEQ multiplex PCR, while the TCRdb copy is restricted to in-frame clones and leaves out a portion. There are 270,000 or so clones in the sample; approximately 89% occur only once, and approximately 3% lies in the top ten. With V trimmed by 0 bases and J by 0 bases, 11 bases remained unmatched. The germline gives CDR1 LGHDT, CDR2 YNNKEL (reference sequence). The CDR3 has 19 amino acids. The sequenced sample consisted of PBMCs or T cells enriched from blood (not recorded which). The sequence was obtained from a man aged 40-55 years who had been exposed to COVID-19. The chain joins TRBV3-1 (or the pseudogene TRBV3-2) to TRBJ2-1, with 7 nucleotides matching TRBD2. The CDR3 region has the DNA TGTGCCAGCAGCCAAGATCAGACTAGCCAGAAAAGCTCCTACAATGAGCAGTTCTTC. Its translation: CASSQDQTSQKSSYNEQFF.